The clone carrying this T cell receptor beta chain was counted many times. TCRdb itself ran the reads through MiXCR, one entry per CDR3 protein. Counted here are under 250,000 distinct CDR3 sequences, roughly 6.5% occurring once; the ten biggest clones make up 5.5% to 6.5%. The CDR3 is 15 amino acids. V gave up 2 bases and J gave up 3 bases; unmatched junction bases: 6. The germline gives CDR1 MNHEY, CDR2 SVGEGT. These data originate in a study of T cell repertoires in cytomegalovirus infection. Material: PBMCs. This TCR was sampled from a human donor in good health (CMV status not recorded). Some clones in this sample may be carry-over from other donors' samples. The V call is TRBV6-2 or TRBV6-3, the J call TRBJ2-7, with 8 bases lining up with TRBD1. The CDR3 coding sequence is TGTGCCAGCAGTTACGAGTGGGACAGGAACTACGAGCAGTACTTC. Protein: CASSYEWDRNYEQYF.